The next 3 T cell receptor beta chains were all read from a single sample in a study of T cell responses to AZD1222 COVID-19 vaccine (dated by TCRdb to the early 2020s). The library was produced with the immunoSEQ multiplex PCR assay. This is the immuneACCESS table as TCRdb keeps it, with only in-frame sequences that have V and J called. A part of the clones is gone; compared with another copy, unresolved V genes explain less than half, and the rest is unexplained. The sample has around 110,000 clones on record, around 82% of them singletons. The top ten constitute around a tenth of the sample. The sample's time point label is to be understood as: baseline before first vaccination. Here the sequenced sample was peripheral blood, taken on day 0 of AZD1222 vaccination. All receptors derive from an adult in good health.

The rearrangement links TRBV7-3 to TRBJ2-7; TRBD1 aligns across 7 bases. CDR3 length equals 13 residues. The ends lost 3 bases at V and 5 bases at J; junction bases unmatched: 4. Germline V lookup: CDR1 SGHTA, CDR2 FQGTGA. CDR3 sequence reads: CASSFAGGDEQYF. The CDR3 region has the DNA TGTGCCAGCAGCTTTGCAGGGGGAGACGAGCAGTACTTC. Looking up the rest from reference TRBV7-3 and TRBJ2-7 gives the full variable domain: GAGVSQTPSNKVTEKGKYVELRCDPISGHTALYWYRQSLGQGPEFLIYFQGTGAADDSGLPNDRFFAVRPEGSVSTLKIQRTERGDSAVYLCASSFAGGDEQYFGPGTRLTVT.

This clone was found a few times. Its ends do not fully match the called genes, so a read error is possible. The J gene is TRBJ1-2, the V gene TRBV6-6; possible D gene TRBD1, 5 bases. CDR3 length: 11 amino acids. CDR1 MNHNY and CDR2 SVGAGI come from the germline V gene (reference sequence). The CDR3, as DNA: TGTGCCAGCAGTTCCGCCCCTGGACATGACTTC. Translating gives CASSSAPGHDF.

The CDR3 coding sequence is TGTGCCGGCCGGGTCACAGGGGGTGTGGAAGCTTTCTTT. Translation gives CAGRVTGGVEAFF. J is TRBJ1-1 and V is TRBV30, with TRBD1 identical over 8 bases. CDR1 is GTSNPN and CDR2 is SVGIG in the germline V gene (reference sequence). The length of the CDR3 is 13 residues. V lost 8 bases to trimming and J lost 8 bases; unmatched junction nucleotides: 13.